The 18 T cell receptor beta chains in this list originate from one sample, sequenced in a study of shared clonotypes between healthy human individuals. Sequencing used immunoSEQ multiplex PCR; TCRdb keeps in-frame clones, though not all of them. The sample holds about 470,000 clones, around 75% seen once. Sequenced sample: PBMCs. These TCRs come from a middle-aged woman in good health. Some clones in this sample may be carry-over from other donors' samples.

The chain is built from TRBV2 and TRBJ2-7, with a possible D match to TRBD1 (5 bases). The CDR3 has 12 amino acids. Germline loops: CDR1 SNHLY, CDR2 FYNNEI. Trimming left V 6 bases short and J 2 bases short, with 8 bases between. The CDR3 loop is CASRQETYEQYF. CDR3 in DNA: TGTGCCAGCAGACAGGAGACCTACGAGCAGTACTTC.

This rearrangement joins TRBV6-6 to TRBJ1-5; TRBD1 matches at 7 bases. Germline values: CDR1 MNHNY, CDR2 SVGAGI (reference sequence). V lost 0 bases, J lost 2 bases, and 4 bases stayed unmatched. The CDR3 has 16 amino acids. CDR3 in amino acids: CASSYSNRGGNQPQHF. In DNA, the CDR3 is TGTGCCAGCAGTTACTCGAACAGGGGCGGCAATCAGCCCCAGCATTTT.

The rearrangement links TRBV7-2 to TRBJ2-7; 8 nucleotides match TRBD2. Germline V gives CDR1 SGHTA, CDR2 FQGNSA. The CDR3 extends over 16 amino acids. V lost 3 bases to trimming and J lost 1 base; unmatched junction nucleotides: 8. The CDR3 is CASSFLASGFSYEQYF. The DNA for the CDR3 is TGTGCCAGCAGCTTTCTGGCTAGCGGGTTTTCCTACGAGCAGTACTTC.

The chain has TRBV7-9 and TRBJ2-2; tentatively, D is TRBD2 (7 bases). Germline values: CDR1 SEHNR, CDR2 FQNEAQ (reference sequence). V was cut by 5 bases and J by 5 bases, with 15 bases left in between. CDR3 length: 15 amino acids. The CDR3 region is CASSGGGRGTGELFF. The DNA of the CDR3 is TGTGCCAGCAGCGGCGGGGGCCGGGGAACCGGGGAGCTGTTTTTT.

This chain joins TRBV28 and TRBJ2-1; 8 bases are a match to TRBD1. The germline gives CDR1 MDHEN, CDR2 SYDVKM. This CDR3 contains 13 residues. Unmatched junction bases numbered 2, after V lost 2 bases and J lost 8 bases. CDR3: CASSLDRGDEQFF. CDR3 bases: TGTGCCAGCAGTTTAGACAGGGGAGATGAGCAGTTCTTC.

V and J are TRBV11-1 and TRBJ2-3; no clear D. This CDR3 comprises 18 residues. The V and J ends lost 3 bases and 0 bases respectively, with 19 bases between them. Germline assignment: CDR1 SGHAT and CDR2 FQDESV (reference sequence). CDR3 sequence reads: CASSFTRRENPSTDTQYF. CDR3 nucleotide sequence: TGTGCCAGCAGCTTTACACGGCGAGAGAATCCTAGCACAGATACGCAGTATTTT.

The chain combines TRBV19 with TRBJ2-7; 8 nucleotides line up with TRBD2. The CDR3 contains 15 residues. Per the germline V gene, CDR1 is LNHDA and CDR2 is SQIVND (reference sequence). Losses at the gene ends were 4 bases for V and 0 bases for J; bases not matched to a gene: 5. As DNA, the CDR3 is TGTGCCAGTAGTAGGGGACTAGGACTCTCCTACGAGCAGTACTTC. It is translated as CASSRGLGLSYEQYF.

The rearrangement uses TRBV29-1 and TRBJ1-2, with D perhaps TRBD1 (5 bases). Germline values: CDR1 SQVTM, CDR2 ANQGSEA. CDR3 length: 15 amino acids. V was trimmed by 0 bases and J by 4 bases, leaving 15 bases between them. CDR3 bases: TGCAGCGTTGAAGATTGGGTCAGGGAGGCCTATGGCTACACCTTC. Its translation is CSVEDWVREAYGYTF. The whole variable domain, remainder taken from reference TRBV29-1 and TRBJ1-2, is SAVISQKPSRDICQRGTSLTIQCQVDSQVTMMFWYRQQPGQSLTLIATANQGSEATYESGFVIDKFPISRPNLTFSTLTVSNMSPEDSSIYLCSVEDWVREAYGYTFGSGTRLTVV.

Note on this clone: Other DNA sequences of this sample code for an identical CDR3. V is TRBV2 and J is TRBJ1-2, with D maybe TRBD1 (6 bases). Trimming cost V 7 bases and J 2 bases, with 14 bases left between them. Germline V lookup: CDR1 SNHLY, CDR2 FYNNEI. The CDR3 is 14 residues long. The CDR3 coding sequence is TGTGCCAGCAACCAGGGAAGGGGGAACTATGGCTACACCTTC. Residues: CASNQGRGNYGYTF.

The chain recombines TRBV28 with TRBJ1-5; TRBD1 might be the D (6 bases). Per the germline V gene, CDR1 is MDHEN and CDR2 is SYDVKM. The ends were cut back, 1 base at V and 6 bases at J, with 16 bases in the middle. CDR3 length: 16 amino acids. CDR3 nucleotide sequence: TGTGCCAGCAGTTTATATTACAGGGATCTTGGTCAGCCCCAGCATTTT. This codes for CASSLYYRDLGQPQHF.

V and J are TRBV5-6 and TRBJ2-2, with 12 bases lining up with TRBD1. This CDR3 spans 17 amino acids. The V segment lost 2 bases and the J segment 5 bases; nucleotides outside the gene matches: 7. Germline CDR1 reads SGHDT; CDR2 reads YYEEEE. CDR3 DNA: TGTGCCAGCAGCTTTATTGGGGACAGGGGGCGGACCGGGGAGCTGTTTTTT. Amino acid sequence: CASSFIGDRGRTGELFF. The full variable domain, its missing parts supplied by reference TRBV5-6 and TRBJ2-2, is DAGVTQSPTHLIKTRGQQVTLRCSPKSGHDTVSWYQQALGQGPQFIFQYYEEEERQRGNFPDRFSGHQFPNYSSELNVNALLLGDSALYLCASSFIGDRGRTGELFFGEGSRLTVL.

The chain employs TRBV7-3 and TRBJ2-7, with 7 bases aligning to TRBD1. Germline V lookup: CDR1 SGHTA, CDR2 FQGTGA. The CDR3 loop spans 13 amino acids. V dropped 6 bases and J dropped 5; count of bases not matched to a gene: 7. The CDR3 here is CASSYDRADEQYF. The CDR3 nucleotides read TGTGCCAGCAGTTATGACAGGGCAGACGAGCAGTACTTC.

This clone was seen only once. The chain links TRBV7-2 to TRBJ2-6, with D tentatively TRBD2 (5 bases). Germline lookup yields CDR1 SGHTA and CDR2 FQGNSA. V shed 3 bases and J shed 0 bases, with 9 bases lying between them. The CDR3 consists of 16 residues. This chain's CDR3 is CASSFDGSSGANVLTF. The CDR3 nucleotides are TGTGCCAGCAGCTTTGATGGGAGCTCTGGGGCCAACGTCCTGACTTTC.

V is TRBV10-1 and J is TRBJ1-4; a possible D gene is TRBD1 (6 bases). CDR1 is WNHNN and CDR2 is SYGVQD in the germline V gene (reference sequence). The CDR3 length is 17 residues. V was clipped by 2 bases and J by 0 bases, with 13 bases between them. The CDR3 DNA reads as TGCGCCAGCAGTGAGCCCGGGGGCCCTTCAACTAATGAAAAACTGTTTTTT. Protein: CASSEPGGPSTNEKLFF.

The chain links TRBV5-1 to TRBJ2-2; D call uncertain. The V end lost 4 bases, the J end lost 7 bases, and 11 bases lay between the germline ends. This CDR3 comprises 13 residues. Per the germline V gene, CDR1 is SGHRS and CDR2 is YFSETQ. The CDR3 loop is CASSAGRIGELFF. The DNA for the CDR3 is TGCGCCAGCAGCGCCGGACGGATCGGGGAGCTGTTTTTT.

The rearrangement joins TRBV11-2 to TRBJ2-2; TRBD1 is a possible D gene (5 bases). The CDR3 extends over 13 amino acids. Germline lookup yields CDR1 SGHAT and CDR2 FQNNGV. Deletions cut 3 bases from V and 9 bases from J, with 11 bases between. The CDR3 sequence: CASSFIRERELFF. CDR3 bases: TGTGCCAGCAGCTTCATCAGGGAACGGGAGCTGTTTTTT.

The chain uses TRBV5-1 and TRBJ2-1, with D perhaps given as TRBD1 or TRBD2 (5 bases each). There are 13 residues in the CDR3. Per the germline V gene, CDR1 is SGHRS and CDR2 is YFSETQ. The V and J ends lost 3 bases and 15 bases respectively, with 19 bases between them. The CDR3 loop is CASSSDGAATGFF. CDR3 DNA sequence: TGCGCCAGCAGCTCCGACGGGGCGGCCACAGGGTTCTTC.

The chain couples TRBV9 to TRBJ2-1; TRBD1 might be the D (5 bases). Germline V gives CDR1 SGDLS, CDR2 YYNGEE. The CDR3 length is 15 residues. V was cut by 4 bases and J by 4 bases, with 15 bases left in between. The CDR3 loop reads CASSPIGAFYNEQFF. CDR3 DNA sequence: TGTGCCAGCAGCCCGATAGGGGCCTTTTACAATGAGCAGTTCTTC.